These T cell receptor beta chains were read from a single sample in a study of CD8 T cells in ankylosing spondylitis. TCRdb reanalysed the 5' RACE reads using MiXCR and keeps one entry per CDR3 protein. The sample has roughly 300,000 distinct CDR3 sequences; roughly 8% are singletons. The material sequenced was blood, either unsorted or a sorted T cell fraction (not recorded which). These receptor sequences come from a male donor with ankylosing spondylitis. The CDR3 runs from the conserved cysteine through the conserved F or W. Each record gives: V gene, D gene, clone size, J gene, CDR3 protein, CDR3 DNA. A D gene is named only where the DNA matches it firmly. Clone size is not always given. Where it is, it says once, few, many or a class for expanded clones.

V gene: TRBV5-1
D gene: TRBD1
clone size: few
J gene: TRBJ2-7
CDR3 protein: CASSLEGTGTYEQYF
CDR3 DNA: TGCGCCAGCAGCTTGGAAGGGACAGGGACCTACGAGCAGTACTTC

V gene: TRBV6-1
D gene: TRBD2
clone size: -
J gene: TRBJ2-4
CDR3 protein: CASGRGGPTVKNIQYF
CDR3 DNA: TGTGCCAGCGGGAGGGGAGGCCCTACGGTCAAAAACATTCAGTACTTC

V gene: TRBV10-2
D gene: -
clone size: many
J gene: TRBJ1-2
CDR3 protein: CASSEISNYGYTF
CDR3 DNA: TGCGCCAGCAGTGAGATCTCTAACTATGGCTACACCTTC

V gene: TRBV14
D gene: -
clone size: few
J gene: TRBJ2-7
CDR3 protein: CASSQAGGLEQYF
CDR3 DNA: TGTGCCAGCAGCCAAGCTGGGGGCCTCGAGCAGTACTTC

V gene: TRBV29-1
D gene: -
clone size: many
J gene: TRBJ1-2
CDR3 protein: CSVEKGGGYTF
CDR3 DNA: TGCAGCGTTGAAAAAGGCGGTGGCTACACCTTC

V gene: TRBV5-1
D gene: TRBD2
clone size: many
J gene: TRBJ2-2
CDR3 protein: CASSITGLAEDTGELFF
CDR3 DNA: TGCGCCAGCAGCATAACGGGACTAGCGGAGGACACCGGGGAGCTGTTTTTT

V gene: TRBV6-1
D gene: TRBD2
clone size: -
J gene: TRBJ2-7
CDR3 protein: CASRETSGGAYEQYF
CDR3 DNA: TGTGCCAGCAGGGAAACTAGCGGGGGAGCCTACGAGCAGTACTTC

V gene: TRBV28
D gene: -
clone size: few
J gene: TRBJ2-6
CDR3 protein: CASSRSGANVLTF
CDR3 DNA: TGTGCCAGCAGTCGCTCTGGGGCCAACGTCCTGACTTTC

V gene: TRBV5-6
D gene: -
clone size: -
J gene: TRBJ2-7
CDR3 protein: CASSLGGARVQYF
CDR3 DNA: TGTGCCAGCAGCTTGGGAGGGGCAAGGGTGCAGTACTTC

V gene: TRBV18
D gene: -
clone size: few
J gene: TRBJ1-6
CDR3 protein: CASSRAPSSYNSPLHF
CDR3 DNA: TGTGCCAGCTCACGTGCCCCGAGCTCCTATAATTCACCCCTCCACTTT

V gene: TRBV5-1
D gene: -
clone size: -
J gene: TRBJ1-1
CDR3 protein: CASSGGRGGTEAFF
CDR3 DNA: TGCGCCAGCAGCGGGGGAAGGGGGGGAACTGAAGCTTTCTTT

V gene: TRBV7-2
D gene: TRBD2
clone size: -
J gene: TRBJ2-3
CDR3 protein: CASSSGTSGLADTQYF
CDR3 DNA: TGTGCCAGCAGCAGTGGGACTAGCGGGCTGGCAGATACGCAGTATTTT

V gene: TRBV7-2
D gene: -
clone size: few
J gene: TRBJ2-7
CDR3 protein: CASSPNTVGYEQYF
CDR3 DNA: TGTGCCAGCAGTCCAAACACAGTTGGGTACGAGCAGTACTTC

V gene: TRBV7-2
D gene: -
clone size: many
J gene: TRBJ2-2
CDR3 protein: CASSLGALTGELFF
CDR3 DNA: TGTGCCAGCAGCTTAGGGGCTCTCACCGGGGAGCTGTTTTTT

V gene: TRBV12-3/TRBV12-4
D gene: -
clone size: -
J gene: TRBJ2-5
CDR3 protein: CASSSTGIKTQYF
CDR3 DNA: TGTGCCAGCAGTTCTACAGGGATCAAGACCCAGTACTTC

V gene: TRBV5-6
D gene: TRBD2
clone size: few
J gene: TRBJ2-7
CDR3 protein: CASSLVGGSDSYEQYF
CDR3 DNA: TGTGCCAGCAGCTTGGTTGGCGGGAGCGACTCCTACGAGCAGTACTTC

V gene: TRBV27
D gene: -
clone size: -
J gene: TRBJ2-1
CDR3 protein: CATSPRLVNEQFF
CDR3 DNA: TGTGCCACCTCCCCCAGACTAGTCAATGAGCAGTTCTTC

V gene: TRBV3-1
D gene: TRBD2
clone size: many
J gene: TRBJ2-1
CDR3 protein: CASSQGAGPGNEQFF
CDR3 DNA: TGTGCCAGCAGCCAAGGAGCGGGACCGGGGAATGAGCAGTTCTTC

V gene: TRBV19
D gene: -
clone size: -
J gene: TRBJ2-7
CDR3 protein: CASSPLMTDYEQYF
CDR3 DNA: TGTGCCAGTAGCCCACTCATGACAGACTACGAGCAGTACTTC

V gene: TRBV5-1
D gene: -
clone size: many
J gene: TRBJ2-3
CDR3 protein: CASSGDTQYF
CDR3 DNA: TGCGCCAGCAGTGGAGATACGCAGTATTTT

V gene: TRBV12-3/TRBV12-4
D gene: TRBD1
clone size: few
J gene: TRBJ1-2
CDR3 protein: CASRSAGGNYGYTF
CDR3 DNA: TGTGCCAGCAGAAGCGCAGGGGGCAACTATGGCTACACCTTC

V gene: TRBV5-1
D gene: TRBD2
clone size: few
J gene: TRBJ2-5
CDR3 protein: CASSLLDSSGSGETQYF
CDR3 DNA: TGCGCCAGCAGCTTACTTGATAGTAGCGGGAGTGGAGAGACCCAGTACTTC

V gene: TRBV28
D gene: -
clone size: few
J gene: TRBJ2-4
CDR3 protein: CASSYQGWNLLLAKNIQYF
CDR3 DNA: TGTGCCAGCAGTTACCAGGGATGGAATTTGCTCCTGGCCAAAAACATTCAGTACTTC

V gene: TRBV5-6
D gene: TRBD2
clone size: few
J gene: TRBJ2-1
CDR3 protein: CASSFVAGAYNEQFF
CDR3 DNA: TGTGCCAGCAGCTTCGTAGCGGGAGCCTACAATGAGCAGTTCTTC

V gene: TRBV28
D gene: TRBD2
clone size: few
J gene: TRBJ2-3
CDR3 protein: CASSWGLAGGTDTQYF
CDR3 DNA: TGTGCCAGCAGTTGGGGACTAGCGGGAGGAACAGATACGCAGTATTTT

V gene: TRBV4-3
D gene: TRBD2
clone size: many
J gene: TRBJ2-3
CDR3 protein: CASSQDDLRTSGTDTQYF
CDR3 DNA: TGCGCCAGCAGCCAAGACGACCTGAGAACTAGCGGCACAGATACGCAGTATTTT

V gene: TRBV29-1
D gene: -
clone size: many
J gene: TRBJ1-1
CDR3 protein: CSVEDLGRASTEAFF
CDR3 DNA: TGCAGCGTTGAAGATTTAGGCAGGGCGAGCACTGAAGCTTTCTTT

V gene: TRBV28
D gene: -
clone size: few
J gene: TRBJ2-7
CDR3 protein: CASSGFLPFSTGLREEQYF
CDR3 DNA: TGTGCCAGCAGCGGGTTTCTCCCATTCTCGACTGGATTACGTGAGGAGCAGTACTTC

V gene: TRBV24-1
D gene: TRBD2
clone size: -
J gene: TRBJ2-1
CDR3 protein: CATSGGGSYNEQFF
CDR3 DNA: TGTGCCACCTCGGGGGGGGGTTCCTACAATGAGCAGTTCTTC

V gene: TRBV5-1
D gene: TRBD1
clone size: many
J gene: TRBJ2-1
CDR3 protein: CASSSSGQTSYNEQFF
CDR3 DNA: TGCGCCAGCAGCTCATCGGGACAGACGTCCTACAATGAGCAGTTCTTC

V gene: TRBV2
D gene: TRBD2
clone size: few
J gene: TRBJ2-1
CDR3 protein: CASSEKLAVYNEQFF
CDR3 DNA: TGTGCCAGCAGTGAAAAACTAGCGGTTTACAATGAGCAGTTCTTC

V gene: TRBV12-3/TRBV12-4
D gene: TRBD1
clone size: -
J gene: TRBJ1-6
CDR3 protein: CASGSGTAFQSPLHF
CDR3 DNA: TGTGCCAGCGGATCCGGGACAGCGTTTCAATCACCCCTCCACTTT

V gene: TRBV12-3/TRBV12-4
D gene: TRBD2
clone size: many
J gene: TRBJ2-1
CDR3 protein: CASSTIRTGGEEQFF
CDR3 DNA: TGTGCCAGCAGTACAATTCGAACGGGAGGAGAGGAGCAGTTCTTC

V gene: TRBV28
D gene: -
clone size: few
J gene: TRBJ1-6
CDR3 protein: CASSPLGEAYNSPLHF
CDR3 DNA: TGTGCCAGCAGTCCCCTGGGGGAAGCCTATAATTCACCCCTCCACTTT

V gene: TRBV5-1
D gene: -
clone size: many
J gene: TRBJ1-5
CDR3 protein: CASSVDQPQHF
CDR3 DNA: TGCGCCAGCAGTGTCGACCAGCCCCAGCATTTT

V gene: TRBV25-1
D gene: TRBD2
clone size: -
J gene: TRBJ2-7
CDR3 protein: CASSESGGSLYEQYF
CDR3 DNA: TGTGCCAGCAGTGAAAGTGGCGGGAGCCTCTACGAGCAGTACTTC

V gene: TRBV20-1
D gene: -
clone size: -
J gene: TRBJ2-1
CDR3 protein: CSARVWVRGSYNEQFF
CDR3 DNA: TGCAGTGCTAGAGTTTGGGTGCGGGGCTCCTACAATGAGCAGTTCTTC

V gene: TRBV4-1
D gene: -
clone size: -
J gene: TRBJ2-7
CDR3 protein: CASSQDQYPQTLYEQYF
CDR3 DNA: TGCGCCAGCAGCCAAGACCAGTATCCACAAACGTTATACGAGCAGTACTTC

V gene: TRBV20-1
D gene: -
clone size: few
J gene: TRBJ1-1
CDR3 protein: CSARTTATIEAFF
CDR3 DNA: TGCAGTGCAAGAACGACAGCTACTATTGAAGCTTTCTTT

V gene: TRBV4-2
D gene: -
clone size: few
J gene: TRBJ2-5
CDR3 protein: CASSQETTAREETQYF
CDR3 DNA: TGTGCCAGCAGCCAAGAAACGACCGCCAGGGAAGAGACCCAGTACTTC

V gene: TRBV7-6
D gene: -
clone size: few
J gene: TRBJ2-1
CDR3 protein: CASSRDQHNEQFF
CDR3 DNA: TGTGCCAGCAGCCGCGACCAACACAATGAGCAGTTCTTC

V gene: TRBV6-1
D gene: TRBD1
clone size: many
J gene: TRBJ2-1
CDR3 protein: CASNAGTGGLNEQFF
CDR3 DNA: TGTGCCAGCAACGCCGGGACAGGGGGCCTCAATGAGCAGTTCTTC

V gene: TRBV20-1
D gene: -
clone size: few
J gene: TRBJ1-3
CDR3 protein: CSARGETRGSDTIYF
CDR3 DNA: TGCAGTGCTAGAGGGGAAACCAGGGGTTCGGACACCATATATTTT

V gene: TRBV7-9
D gene: -
clone size: -
J gene: TRBJ1-2
CDR3 protein: CASSLATNYGYTF
CDR3 DNA: TGTGCCAGCAGCTTAGCGACTAACTATGGCTACACCTTC

V gene: TRBV12-3/TRBV12-4
D gene: TRBD2
clone size: few
J gene: TRBJ2-1
CDR3 protein: CASSLRAGAGNEQFF
CDR3 DNA: TGTGCCAGCAGTTTAAGAGCGGGAGCTGGGAATGAGCAGTTCTTC

V gene: TRBV12-3/TRBV12-4
D gene: -
clone size: few
J gene: TRBJ1-1
CDR3 protein: CASSPPGHWNTEAFF
CDR3 DNA: TGTGCCAGCAGTCCTCCGGGACACTGGAACACTGAAGCTTTCTTT

V gene: TRBV9
D gene: -
clone size: -
J gene: TRBJ2-2
CDR3 protein: CASSGQGETSTGELFF
CDR3 DNA: TGTGCCAGCAGCGGACAGGGCGAGACTAGCACCGGGGAGCTGTTTTTT

V gene: TRBV5-1
D gene: -
clone size: -
J gene: TRBJ2-2
CDR3 protein: CASSSEFTGELFF
CDR3 DNA: TGCGCCAGCAGCTCGGAATTCACCGGGGAGCTGTTTTTT

V gene: TRBV7-2
D gene: -
clone size: few
J gene: TRBJ2-5
CDR3 protein: CASSLAGGWRETQYF
CDR3 DNA: TGTGCCAGCAGCTTAGCAGGGGGTTGGAGAGAGACCCAGTACTTC

V gene: TRBV7-2
D gene: -
clone size: many
J gene: TRBJ2-5
CDR3 protein: CASSFGGRETQYF
CDR3 DNA: TGTGCCAGCAGCTTTGGGGGCCGAGAGACCCAGTACTTC

V gene: TRBV29-1
D gene: -
clone size: -
J gene: TRBJ1-1
CDR3 protein: CSVAAGAHTEAFF
CDR3 DNA: TGCAGCGTTGCTGCAGGGGCGCACACTGAAGCTTTCTTT

V gene: TRBV12-5
D gene: -
clone size: few
J gene: TRBJ2-7
CDR3 protein: CASARAGPTFEQYF
CDR3 DNA: TGTGCTAGTGCCAGGGCCGGGCCCACCTTCGAGCAGTACTTC